Shown below are 31 T cell receptor beta chains from a single sample sequenced in a study of T cell clones after liver transplantation (dated by TCRdb to between 2018 and 2021). Libraries were made using the immunoSEQ multiplex PCR assay. TCRdb took this table from immuneACCESS and kept in-frame rearrangements with V and J called. Such tables lack part of the clones; where checked against another copy, unresolved V genes explain under half of the gap, and the rest is unexplained. Counted in this sample were approximately 75,000 clones; under 90% of them appeared once. The top ten hold 0.79% of the sample. The specimen was CD4+ T cells from blood, collected 12 months after liver transplant. The source of these receptors is a human patient who received a liver transplant. Following a transplant, a fraction of the T cells may be traceable to the graft donor.

This clone was seen once. The CDR3, as DNA: TGCAGCGCACAGGGCTCTAGCACAGATACGCAGTATTTT. It is translated as CSAQGSSTDTQYF. The chain recombines TRBV29-1 with TRBJ2-3; TRBD1 is a possible D gene (6 bases). V dropped 7 bases and J dropped 0 bases, with 11 bases sitting between them. The CDR3 length is 13 residues. Germline CDR1 and CDR2: SQVTM and ANQGSEA.

The rearrangement links TRBV6-6 to TRBJ1-2, with TRBD1 matching over 7 bases. CDR1 is MNHNY and CDR2 is SVGAGI in the germline V gene (reference sequence). V dropped 5 bases and J dropped 7; count of bases not matched to a gene: 16. There are 16 residues in the CDR3. CDR3 loop: CASSKPTGREALGYTF. The CDR3 DNA sequence: TGTGCCAGCAGTAAACCGACAGGGCGCGAGGCCCTTGGCTACACCTTC.

J is TRBJ1-1 and V is TRBV19; 7 bases fit TRBD1. CDR1 is LNHDA, CDR2 SQIVND, per germline (reference sequence). CDR3 length: 15 amino acids. J lost 5 bases, V lost 2 bases, and 8 bases had no gene match. CDR3 loop: CASSITHDRETEAFF. The CDR3 DNA reads as TGTGCCAGTAGTATAACCCATGACAGGGAGACTGAAGCTTTCTTT. The whole variable domain, filled in from reference TRBV19 and TRBJ1-1, reads DGGITQSPKYLFRKEGQNVTLSCEQNLNHDAMYWYRQDPGQGLRLIYYSQIVNDFQKGDIAEGYSVSREKKESFPLTVTSAQKNPTAFYLCASSITHDRETEAFFGQGTRLTVV.

This clone came up a few times. This chain uses TRBV5-1 with TRBJ2-7; D is uncertain. Per germline, CDR1 SGHRS and CDR2 YFSETQ. Trimming pared 6 bases from V and 1 base from J, leaving 11 bases between. The length of the CDR3 is 13 residues. The CDR3 region has the DNA TGCGCCAGCACCCAGACTGAGTCCTACGAGCAGTACTTC. It codes for CASTQTESYEQYF.

CDR3 residues: CASSWAPSREAFF. DNA of the CDR3: TGTGCCAGCAGTTGGGCCCCCAGCAGGGAAGCTTTCTTT. This rearrangement joins TRBV28 to TRBJ1-1; no clear D. Germline loops: CDR1 MDHEN, CDR2 SYDVKM. The V end was cut by 4 bases, the J end by 8 bases, with 14 bases between. The CDR3 totals 13 residues.

This chain connects TRBV12-5 to TRBJ2-2; maybe TRBD2 (8 bases). From germline, CDR1 is LGHNT and CDR2 FRNRAP. Trimming took 5 bases from V and 7 from J, leaving 20 bases between them. The CDR3 extends over 16 amino acids. The CDR3 is CASGPSGGGRIGELFF. CDR3 DNA: TGTGCTAGTGGTCCCTCGGGAGGGGGCCGGATCGGGGAGCTGTTTTTT.

This chain connects TRBV4-1 to TRBJ1-3, with D unclear. CDR1 is MGHRA, CDR2 YSYEKL, per germline. V lost 1 base, J lost 0 bases, and 10 bases lay in between. This CDR3 spans 16 amino acids. In DNA form, the CDR3 reads TGCGCCAGCAGCCAAGGGATCCGGGGCTCTGGAAACACCATATATTTT. Translation: CASSQGIRGSGNTIYF.

This clone was observed a single time. The chain joins TRBV6-4 to TRBJ2-1, with 12 bases lining up with TRBD2. Germline V gene sequence: CDR1 MRHNA, CDR2 SNTAGT. This CDR3 comprises 13 residues. This CDR3 is CVKRTSGNYEQFF. The CDR3 DNA sequence: TGTGTCAAGAGGACTAGCGGGAACTATGAGCAGTTCTTC.

V and J are TRBV30 and TRBJ2-2, with 11 bases lining up with TRBD2. The CDR3 runs 15 residues. V lost 5 bases to trimming and J lost 4 bases; unmatched junction nucleotides: 6. The V gene's germline CDR1 is GTSNPN and CDR2 SVGIG (reference sequence). The CDR3 reads CAWPGLADLTGELFF. In nucleotides, the CDR3 is TGTGCCTGGCCGGGACTAGCGGACCTCACCGGGGAGCTGTTTTTT.

V usage is TRBV11-2 and J usage is TRBJ1-5; 9 bases are a match to TRBD1. Germline V gene data show CDR1 as SGHAT and CDR2 as FQNNGV. V shed 5 bases, J shed 5 bases, and the junction held 1 base outside the gene matches. The CDR3 totals 13 residues. Here the CDR3 DNA reads TGTGCCAGCAGCCGGACAGGGGATCAGCCCCAGCATTTT. This encodes CASSRTGDQPQHF.

V usage is TRBV2 and J usage is TRBJ2-7; 10 bases fit TRBD2. V dropped 5 bases and J dropped 0; count of bases not matched to a gene: 4. The CDR3 has 15 amino acids. Germline V gene lookup returns CDR1 SNHLY and CDR2 FYNNEI. The CDR3 DNA reads as TGTGCCAGCAGTCTAGCGGGAGTCACCTCCTACGAGCAGTACTTC. The encoded protein is CASSLAGVTSYEQYF.

The chain couples TRBV28 to TRBJ1-4; TRBD1 matches 8 bases. CDR3 size: 15 residues. From germline, CDR1 is MDHEN and CDR2 SYDVKM. Unmatched junction bases numbered 8, after V lost 7 bases and J lost 4 bases. The CDR3 reads CASIFADRGNEKLFF. DNA of the CDR3: TGTGCCAGCATTTTCGCCGACAGGGGTAATGAAAAACTGTTTTTT.

The chain carries TRBV7-9 and TRBJ2-1; perhaps D is TRBD1 or TRBD2 (5 bases each). Germline CDR1 is SEHNR and CDR2 is FQNEAQ (reference sequence). The CDR3 consists of 16 residues. Trimming removed 1 base from V and 4 bases from J, with 14 bases in between. In DNA form, the CDR3 reads TGTGCCAGCAGCTTAGAAAAACGGGACGGATACAATGAGCAGTTCTTC. It codes for CASSLEKRDGYNEQFF.

The CDR3 DNA reads as TGTGCCAGCACCCCAGGTTGGGGGTATAGCAATCAGCCCCAGCATTTT. Translated, it gives CASTPGWGYSNQPQHF. The V gene is TRBV9, the J gene TRBJ1-5; TRBD1 might be the D (5 bases). Trimming removed 6 bases at V and 0 bases at J, with 16 bases between. The CDR3 covers 16 residues. Germline CDR1 reads SGDLS; CDR2 reads YYNGEE.

The chain combines TRBV7-2 with TRBJ1-1; weak D call: TRBD1 (6 bases). The germline V gene has CDR1 SGHTA and CDR2 FQGNSA. There are 13 residues in the CDR3. Trimming shortened V by 5 bases and J by 1 base, and 8 bases separated the two germline ends. CDR3 loop: CASSGQRNTEAFF. Here the CDR3 DNA reads TGTGCCAGCAGCGGACAGAGGAACACTGAAGCTTTCTTT.

Only one count was recorded for this clone. V usage is TRBV2 and J usage is TRBJ2-5; 7 bases align to TRBD1. The CDR3 is made up of 13 amino acids. Trimming took 10 bases from V and 5 from J; bases not matched to a gene: 10. The germline gives CDR1 SNHLY, CDR2 FYNNEI. CDR3 in amino acids: CATTQGRLETQYF. CDR3 nucleotide sequence: TGTGCCACGACACAGGGGCGACTGGAGACCCAGTACTTC.

The chain links TRBV20-1 to TRBJ1-2, with D tentatively TRBD1 (5 bases). Germline lookup yields CDR1 DFQATT and CDR2 SNEGSKA (reference sequence). This CDR3 region has 10 residues. Deletions cut 6 bases from V and 6 bases from J, with 8 bases between. CDR3 DNA sequence: TGCAGTGCCGGGGGGGATGGCTACACCTTC. Translation: CSAGGDGYTF.

V usage is TRBV28 and J usage is TRBJ1-2, with TRBD1 matching 7 bases. Germline V gene sequence: CDR1 MDHEN, CDR2 SYDVKM. Trimming removed 10 bases from V and 7 bases from J; junction bases left unmatched: 18. This CDR3 is built from 15 residues. CDR3 bases: TGTGCCACCTCGCCCCGGACAGGAAAATATGTTGGCTACACCTTC. Its protein product is CATSPRTGKYVGYTF.

The sample holds a few counts of this clone. The chain employs TRBV7-2 and TRBJ1-5, with a possible D match to TRBD1 (5 bases). Germline values: CDR1 SGHTA, CDR2 FQGNSA. Trimming removed 1 base from V and 7 bases from J, with 14 bases in between. The CDR3 covers 15 residues. The CDR3 DNA follows: TGTGCCAGCAGCTTAGAGCTCGGGGGATGGCAGCCCCAGCATTTT. This gives the protein CASSLELGGWQPQHF.

The chain links TRBV6-1 to TRBJ2-7, with 7 positions matching TRBD2. V lost 6 bases, J lost 2 bases, and 7 bases stayed unmatched. Per the germline V gene, CDR1 is MNHNS and CDR2 is SASEGT. The CDR3 covers 14 residues. Here the CDR3 DNA reads TGTGCCAGCAGGCGGCGGGGGATGACCTACGAGCAGTACTTC. The encoded protein is CASRRRGMTYEQYF.

The genes are TRBV7-9 and TRBJ2-7; the match to TRBD1 covers 8 bases. The V gene end was trimmed by 5 bases and the J gene end by 5 bases; junction bases not matched to a gene: 5. This CDR3 region has 13 residues. CDR1 SEHNR and CDR2 FQNEAQ come from the germline V gene (reference sequence). In DNA, the CDR3 is TGTGCCAGCAGCGACTACAGGGGGAACGAGCAGTACTTC. Translated, it gives CASSDYRGNEQYF. Complete variable domain (other parts from reference TRBV7-9 and TRBJ2-7): DTGVSQNPRHKITKRGQNVTFRCDPISEHNRLYWYRQTLGQGPEFLTYFQNEAQLEKSRLLSDRFSAERPKGSFSTLEIQRTEQGDSAMYLCASSDYRGNEQYFGPGTRLTVT.

This chain links TRBV5-1 with TRBJ1-4; no clear D gene. This CDR3 is built from 8 residues. From germline, CDR1 is SGHRS and CDR2 YFSETQ. V lost 7 bases, J lost 8 bases, and 0 bases lay in between. The CDR3 is CASEKLFF. The CDR3 DNA is TGCGCCAGCGAAAAACTGTTTTTT.

This clone was seen a single time. This chain links TRBV2 with TRBJ2-2; either TRBD1 or TRBD2 may fit D (5 bases each). The V and J ends lost 4 bases and 10 bases respectively, with 22 bases between them. The germline V gene encodes CDR1 SNHLY and CDR2 FYNNEI. The CDR3 sequence is 16 residues long. CDR3 DNA: TGTGCCAGCAGTGGGTTTGGGTCGGGGCTAGATTCGGAGCTGTTTTTT. Translated, it gives CASSGFGSGLDSELFF.

V usage is TRBV28 and J usage is TRBJ2-7, with 16 bases aligning to TRBD2. The germline CDR1 and CDR2 sequences are MDHEN and SYDVKM. The CDR3 length is 22 residues. V was clipped by 6 bases and J by 0 bases; unmatched bases: 20. The CDR3 protein is CASSIYSRGLAGGPSHSYEQYF. CDR3 bases: TGTGCCAGCAGCATCTACTCCAGGGGACTAGCGGGAGGGCCATCCCACTCCTACGAGCAGTACTTC.

This clone occurred a few times. V usage is TRBV6-5 and J usage is TRBJ2-7; weak D call: TRBD2 (6 bases). Trimming cost V 5 bases and J 3 bases, with 11 bases left between them. The CDR3 runs to 13 residues. Looked up from germline, CDR1 is MNHEY and CDR2 is SVGAGI. CDR3: CASSLRENYEQYF. CDR3 nucleotide sequence: TGTGCCAGCAGTCTTCGGGAGAACTACGAGCAGTACTTC.

The chain is built from TRBV28 and TRBJ2-4; D gene uncertain. V dropped 4 bases and J dropped 2 bases, with 12 bases sitting between them. Germline CDR1 MDHEN, CDR2 SYDVKM. This CDR3 comprises 15 residues. CDR3 sequence reads: CASSSSGQTKNIQYF. The DNA of the CDR3 is TGTGCCAGCAGTTCCTCCGGGCAGACCAAAAACATTCAGTACTTC.

This clone occurred a few times. J is TRBJ2-6 and V is TRBV19, with D perhaps TRBD1 (5 bases). There are 15 residues in the CDR3. Looked up from germline, CDR1 is LNHDA and CDR2 is SQIVND (reference sequence). Trimming cost V 3 bases and J 4 bases, with 10 bases left between them. Here the CDR3 reads CASSIVRAGANVLTF. In DNA form, the CDR3 reads TGTGCCAGTAGTATCGTCAGGGCAGGGGCCAACGTCCTGACTTTC.

This chain links TRBV28 with TRBJ1-1; the D gene is possibly TRBD1 (6 bases). The CDR3 has 13 residues. Trimming took 4 bases from V and 5 from J, leaving 11 bases between them. Germline assignment: CDR1 MDHEN and CDR2 SYDVKM. The DNA of the CDR3 is TGTGCCAGCAGTTCGTATAGGGGGACTGAAGCTTTCTTT. This codes for CASSSYRGTEAFF.

This clone was observed a few times. The chain carries TRBV19 and TRBJ2-5; D might be TRBD2 (5 bases). The CDR3 contains 14 residues. V was cut by 5 bases and J by 2 bases, with 12 bases left in between. Looked up from germline, CDR1 is LNHDA and CDR2 is SQIVND (reference sequence). The CDR3 here is CASSPGWIQETQYF. The DNA for the CDR3 is TGTGCCAGTAGTCCGGGGTGGATACAAGAGACCCAGTACTTC.

The chain recombines TRBV28 with TRBJ2-3; 11 nucleotides align to TRBD2. The V gene end was trimmed by 9 bases and the J gene end by 6 bases; junction bases not matched to a gene: 17. The CDR3 has 17 amino acids. Germline V CDR1 and CDR2: MDHEN, SYDVKM. The CDR3 DNA is TGTGCCAGTCCCTTTAGCGGGAGGGCGGAGGGGGTGGATACGCAGTATTTT. Translation: CASPFSGRAEGVDTQYF.

The chain is built from TRBV29-1 and TRBJ1-2; D is possibly TRBD1 (5 bases). Germline lookup yields CDR1 SQVTM and CDR2 ANQGSEA. V was cut by 7 bases and J by 3 bases, with 18 bases left in between. The CDR3 totals 14 residues. The CDR3 DNA reads as TGCAGCGCTGCTCGATTTACGGGGGACTATGGCTACACCTTC. Amino acids: CSAARFTGDYGYTF.